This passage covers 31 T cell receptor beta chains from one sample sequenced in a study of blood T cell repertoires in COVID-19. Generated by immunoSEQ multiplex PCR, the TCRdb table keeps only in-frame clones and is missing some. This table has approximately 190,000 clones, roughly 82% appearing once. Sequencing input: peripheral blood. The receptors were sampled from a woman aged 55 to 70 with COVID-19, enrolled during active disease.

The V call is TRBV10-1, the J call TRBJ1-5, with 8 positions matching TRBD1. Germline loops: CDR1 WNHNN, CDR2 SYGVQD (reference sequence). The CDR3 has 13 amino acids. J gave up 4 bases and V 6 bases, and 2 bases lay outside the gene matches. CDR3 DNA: TGCGCCAGCAGCAGGACAGGGAATCAGCCCCAGCATTTT. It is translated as CASSRTGNQPQHF.

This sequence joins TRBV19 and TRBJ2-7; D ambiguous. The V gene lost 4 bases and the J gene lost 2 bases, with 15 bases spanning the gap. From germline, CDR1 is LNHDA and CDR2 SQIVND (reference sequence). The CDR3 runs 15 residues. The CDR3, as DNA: TGTGCCAGTAGTAATGGTGCTGGGCTACCCTACGAGCAGTACTTC. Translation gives CASSNGAGLPYEQYF.

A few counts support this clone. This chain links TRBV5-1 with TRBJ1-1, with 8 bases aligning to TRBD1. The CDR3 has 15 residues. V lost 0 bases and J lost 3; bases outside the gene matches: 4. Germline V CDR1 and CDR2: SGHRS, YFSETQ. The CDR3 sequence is CASSLGGTGDTEAFF. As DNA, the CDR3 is TGCGCCAGCAGCTTGGGGGGGACAGGAGACACTGAAGCTTTCTTT. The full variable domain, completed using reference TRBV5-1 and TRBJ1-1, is KAGVTQTPRYLIKTRGQQVTLSCSPISGHRSVSWYQQTPGQGLQFLFEYFSETQRNKGNFPGRFSGRQFSNSRSEMNVSTLELGDSALYLCASSLGGTGDTEAFFGQGTRLTVV.

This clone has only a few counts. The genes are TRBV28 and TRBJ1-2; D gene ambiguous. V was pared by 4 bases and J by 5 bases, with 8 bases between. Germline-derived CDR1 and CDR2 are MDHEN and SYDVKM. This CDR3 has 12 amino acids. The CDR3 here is CASSSLLYGYTF. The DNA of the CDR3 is TGTGCCAGCAGTTCTCTTTTGTATGGCTACACCTTC.

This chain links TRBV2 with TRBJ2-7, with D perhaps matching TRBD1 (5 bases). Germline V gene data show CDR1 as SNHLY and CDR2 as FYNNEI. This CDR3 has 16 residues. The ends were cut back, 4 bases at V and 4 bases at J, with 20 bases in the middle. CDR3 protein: CASSVDRDVTYYEQYV. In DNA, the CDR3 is TGTGCCAGCAGTGTTGACAGAGACGTGACCTATTACGAGCAGTACGTC.

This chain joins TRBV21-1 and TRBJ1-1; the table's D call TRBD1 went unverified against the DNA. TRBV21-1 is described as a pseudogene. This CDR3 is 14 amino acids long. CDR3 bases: TGTGCCAGCAGCAAAGCGACAGGGATCTCTGAAGCTTTCTTT. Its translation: CASSKATGISEAFF.

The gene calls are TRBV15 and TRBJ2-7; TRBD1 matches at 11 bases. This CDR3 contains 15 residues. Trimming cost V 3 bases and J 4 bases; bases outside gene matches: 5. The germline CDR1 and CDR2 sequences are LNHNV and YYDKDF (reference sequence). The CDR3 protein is CATSRGQGDGYEQYF. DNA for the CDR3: TGTGCCACCAGCAGGGGACAGGGGGACGGTTACGAGCAGTACTTC.

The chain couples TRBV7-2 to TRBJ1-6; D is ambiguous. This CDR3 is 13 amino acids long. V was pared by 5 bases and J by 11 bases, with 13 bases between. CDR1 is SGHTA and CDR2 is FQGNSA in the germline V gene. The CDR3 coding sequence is TGTGCCAGCAGCCCGACCCCTAGAGCACCCCTCCACTTT. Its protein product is CASSPTPRAPLHF.

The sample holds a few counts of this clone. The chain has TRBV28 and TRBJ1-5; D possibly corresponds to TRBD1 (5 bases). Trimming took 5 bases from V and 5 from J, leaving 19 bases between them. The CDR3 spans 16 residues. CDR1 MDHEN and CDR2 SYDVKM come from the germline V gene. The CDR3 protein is CASSPRGVGGYQPQHF. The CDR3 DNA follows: TGTGCCAGCAGTCCTCGTGGGGTGGGGGGTTATCAGCCCCAGCATTTT. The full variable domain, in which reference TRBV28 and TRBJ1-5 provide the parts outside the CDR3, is DVKVTQSSRYLVKRTGEKVFLECVQDMDHENMFWYRQDPGLGLRLIYFSYDVKMKEKGDIPEGYSVSREKKERFSLILESASTNQTSMYLCASSPRGVGGYQPQHFGDGTRLSIL.

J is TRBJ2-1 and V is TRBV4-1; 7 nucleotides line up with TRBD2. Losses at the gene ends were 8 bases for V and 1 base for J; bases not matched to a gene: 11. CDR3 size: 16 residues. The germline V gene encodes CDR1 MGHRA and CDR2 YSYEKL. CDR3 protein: CASRSLGGRSYNEQFF. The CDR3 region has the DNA TGCGCCAGCCGTTCTTTGGGCGGGAGATCCTACAATGAGCAGTTCTTC.

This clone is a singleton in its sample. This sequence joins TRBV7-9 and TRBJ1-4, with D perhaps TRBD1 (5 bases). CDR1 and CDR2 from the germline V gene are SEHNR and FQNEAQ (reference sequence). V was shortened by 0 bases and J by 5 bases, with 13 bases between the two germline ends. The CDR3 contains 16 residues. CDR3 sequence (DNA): TGTGCCAGCAGCTTAGCGAGGGCCGGGGGGAATGAAAAACTGTTTTTT. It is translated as CASSLARAGGNEKLFF.

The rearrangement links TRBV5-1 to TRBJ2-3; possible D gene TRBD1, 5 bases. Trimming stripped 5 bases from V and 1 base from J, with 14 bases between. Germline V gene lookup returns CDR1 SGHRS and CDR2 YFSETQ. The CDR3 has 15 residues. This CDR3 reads CASSLDSRGTDTQYF. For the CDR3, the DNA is TGCGCCAGCAGTCTAGACAGCAGGGGCACAGATACGCAGTATTTT.

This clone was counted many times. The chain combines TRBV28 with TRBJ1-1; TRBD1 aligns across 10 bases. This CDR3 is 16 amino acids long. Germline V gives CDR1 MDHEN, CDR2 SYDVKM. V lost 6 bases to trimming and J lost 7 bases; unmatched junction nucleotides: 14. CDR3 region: CASSPRTGGPHREAFF. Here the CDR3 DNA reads TGTGCCAGCAGCCCCCGGACAGGGGGACCACACCGTGAAGCTTTCTTT.

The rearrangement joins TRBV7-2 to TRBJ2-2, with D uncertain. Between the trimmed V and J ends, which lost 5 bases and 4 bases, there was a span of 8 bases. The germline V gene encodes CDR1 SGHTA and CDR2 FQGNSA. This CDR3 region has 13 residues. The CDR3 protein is CASSPRFTGELFF. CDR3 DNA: TGTGCCAGCAGCCCGCGGTTCACCGGGGAGCTGTTTTTT.

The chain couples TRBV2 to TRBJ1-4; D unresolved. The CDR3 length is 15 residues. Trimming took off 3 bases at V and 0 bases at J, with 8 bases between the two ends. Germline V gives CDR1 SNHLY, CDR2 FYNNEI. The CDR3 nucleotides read TGTGCCAGCAGTGATTTTTATGCAACTAATGAAAAACTGTTTTTT. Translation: CASSDFYATNEKLFF.

CDR3 loop: CASSLDTYNEQFF. The CDR3 DNA sequence: TGTGCCAGCAGCTTAGATACCTACAATGAGCAGTTCTTC. The chain has TRBV7-8 and TRBJ2-1; D not resolved. CDR3 length: 13 amino acids. Trimming took off 1 base at V and 2 bases at J, with 3 bases between the two ends. Germline CDR1 SGHVS, CDR2 FQNEAQ. Full variable domain (remainder filled in from reference TRBV7-8 and TRBJ2-1): GAGVSQSPRYKVAKRGQDVALRCDPISGHVSLFWYQQALGQGPEFLTYFQNEAQLDKSGLPSDRFFAERPEGSVSTLKIQRTQQEDSAVYLCASSLDTYNEQFFGPGTRLTVL.

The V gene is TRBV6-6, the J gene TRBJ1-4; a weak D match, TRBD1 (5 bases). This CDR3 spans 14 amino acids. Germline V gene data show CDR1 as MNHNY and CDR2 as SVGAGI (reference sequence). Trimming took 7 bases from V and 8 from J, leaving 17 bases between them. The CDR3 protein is CASTGGWAGEKLFF. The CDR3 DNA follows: TGTGCCAGCACCGGGGGGTGGGCAGGGGAAAAACTGTTTTTT.

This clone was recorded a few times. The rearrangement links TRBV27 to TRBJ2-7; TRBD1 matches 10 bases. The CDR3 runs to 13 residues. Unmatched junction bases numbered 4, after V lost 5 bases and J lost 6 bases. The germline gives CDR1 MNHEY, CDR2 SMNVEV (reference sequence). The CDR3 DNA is TGTGCCAGCAGTCTACGGACAGGGGGCGAGCAGTACTTC. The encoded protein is CASSLRTGGEQYF.

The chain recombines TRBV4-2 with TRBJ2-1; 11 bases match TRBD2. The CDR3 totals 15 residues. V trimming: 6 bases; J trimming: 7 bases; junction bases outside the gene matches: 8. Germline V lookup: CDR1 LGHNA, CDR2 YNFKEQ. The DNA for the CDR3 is TGTGCCAGCAGTCCTCTAGCGGGAGGAGGGAATGAGCAGTTCTTC. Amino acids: CASSPLAGGGNEQFF.

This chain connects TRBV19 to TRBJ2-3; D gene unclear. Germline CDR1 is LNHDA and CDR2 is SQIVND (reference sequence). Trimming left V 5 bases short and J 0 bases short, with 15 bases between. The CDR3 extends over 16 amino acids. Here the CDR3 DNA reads TGTGCCAGTAGTTCCCGAGGTGGAACTAGCACAGATACGCAGTATTTT. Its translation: CASSSRGGTSTDTQYF.

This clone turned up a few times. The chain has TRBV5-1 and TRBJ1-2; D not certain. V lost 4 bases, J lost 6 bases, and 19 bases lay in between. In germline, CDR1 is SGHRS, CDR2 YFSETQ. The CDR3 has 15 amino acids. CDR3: CASSPAGSRFDGYTF. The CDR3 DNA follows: TGCGCCAGCAGCCCGGCGGGCTCCCGTTTTGATGGCTACACCTTC.

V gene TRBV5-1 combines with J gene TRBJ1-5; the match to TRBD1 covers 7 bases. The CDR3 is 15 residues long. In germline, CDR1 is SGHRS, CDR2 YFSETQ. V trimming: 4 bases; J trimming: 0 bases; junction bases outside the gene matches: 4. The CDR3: CASSPTGVSNQPQHF. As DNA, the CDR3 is TGCGCCAGCAGCCCCACAGGGGTTAGCAATCAGCCCCAGCATTTT.

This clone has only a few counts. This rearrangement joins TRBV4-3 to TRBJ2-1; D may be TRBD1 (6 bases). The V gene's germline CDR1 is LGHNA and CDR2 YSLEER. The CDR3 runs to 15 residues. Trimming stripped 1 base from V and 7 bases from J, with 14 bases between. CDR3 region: CASSQGGTNRNEQFF. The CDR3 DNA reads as TGCGCCAGCAGCCAAGGGGGGACAAATAGAAATGAGCAGTTCTTC.

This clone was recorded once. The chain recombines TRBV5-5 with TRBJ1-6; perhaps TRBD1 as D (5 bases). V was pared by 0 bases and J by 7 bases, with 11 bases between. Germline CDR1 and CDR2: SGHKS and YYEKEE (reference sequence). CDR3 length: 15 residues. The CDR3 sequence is CASSLEGLGNSPLHF. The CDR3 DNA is TGTGCCAGCAGCTTGGAGGGACTTGGGAATTCACCCCTCCACTTT.

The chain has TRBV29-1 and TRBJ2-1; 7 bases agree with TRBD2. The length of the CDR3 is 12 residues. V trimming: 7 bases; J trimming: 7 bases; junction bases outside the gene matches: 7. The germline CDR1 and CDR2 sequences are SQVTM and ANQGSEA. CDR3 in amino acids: CSARTSINEQFF. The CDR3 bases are TGCAGCGCTCGGACTAGTATAAATGAGCAGTTCTTC.

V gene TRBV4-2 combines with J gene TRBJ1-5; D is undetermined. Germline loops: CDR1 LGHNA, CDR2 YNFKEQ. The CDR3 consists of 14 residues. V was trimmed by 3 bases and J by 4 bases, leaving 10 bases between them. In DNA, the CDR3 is TGTGCCAGCAGCCATCCGGGTAATAATCAGCCCCAGCATTTT. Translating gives CASSHPGNNQPQHF.

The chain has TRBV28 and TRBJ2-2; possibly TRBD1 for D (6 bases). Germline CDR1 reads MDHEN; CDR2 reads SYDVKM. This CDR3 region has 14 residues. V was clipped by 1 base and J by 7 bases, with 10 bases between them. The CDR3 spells CASSLFQGIGELFF. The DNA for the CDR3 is TGTGCCAGCAGTTTATTCCAGGGGATCGGGGAGCTGTTTTTT.

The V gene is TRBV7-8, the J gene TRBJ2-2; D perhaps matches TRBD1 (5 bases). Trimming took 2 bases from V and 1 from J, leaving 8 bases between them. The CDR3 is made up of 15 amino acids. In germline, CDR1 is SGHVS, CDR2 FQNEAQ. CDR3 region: CASSLIDRNTGELFF. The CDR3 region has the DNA TGTGCCAGCAGCTTAATCGACAGGAACACCGGGGAGCTGTTTTTT. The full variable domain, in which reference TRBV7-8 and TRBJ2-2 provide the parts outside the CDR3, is GAGVSQSPRYKVAKRGQDVALRCDPISGHVSLFWYQQALGQGPEFLTYFQNEAQLDKSGLPSDRFFAERPEGSVSTLKIQRTQQEDSAVYLCASSLIDRNTGELFFGEGSRLTVL.

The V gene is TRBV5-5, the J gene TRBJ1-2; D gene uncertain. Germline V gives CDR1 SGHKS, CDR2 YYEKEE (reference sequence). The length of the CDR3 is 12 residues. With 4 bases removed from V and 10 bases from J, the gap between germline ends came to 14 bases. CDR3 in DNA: TGTGCCAGCAGCACGGCGGCCTCAGACTACACCTTC. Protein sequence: CASSTAASDYTF. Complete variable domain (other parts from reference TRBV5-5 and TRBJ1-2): DAGVTQSPTHLIKTRGQQVTLRCSPISGHKSVSWYQQVLGQGPQFIFQYYEKEERGRGNFPDRFSARQFPNYSSELNVNALLLGDSALYLCASSTAASDYTFGSGTRLTVV.

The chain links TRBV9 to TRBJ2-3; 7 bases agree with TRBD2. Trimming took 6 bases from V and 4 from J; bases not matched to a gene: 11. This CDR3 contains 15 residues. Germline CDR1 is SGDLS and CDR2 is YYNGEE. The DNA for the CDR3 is TGTGCCAGCAACGAAGGACGAGCGGGGCCAGATACGCAGTATTTT. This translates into CASNEGRAGPDTQYF.

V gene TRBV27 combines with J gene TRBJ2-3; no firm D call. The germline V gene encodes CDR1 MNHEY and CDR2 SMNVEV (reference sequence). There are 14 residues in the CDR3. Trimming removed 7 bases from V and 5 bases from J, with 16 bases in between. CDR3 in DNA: TGTGCCAGCACCCCACATGGAGCCGGAGATACGCAGTATTTT. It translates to CASTPHGAGDTQYF.